A single sample is the source of the 5 T cell receptor beta chains below, sequenced in a study of identical twins. TCRdb passed the 5' RACE reads through MiXCR, listing each CDR3 protein once. The sample consists of about 250,000 distinct CDR3 sequences, roughly 8% of them appearing once. The data also belong to a second study, concerning yellow fever vaccine responses in identical twins.

Source material: CD8+ T cells sorted from blood. The receptors stem from a woman aged 18-29 years in good health.

The V gene is TRBV7-9, the J gene TRBJ1-2, with D unresolved. V lost 0 bases, J lost 2 bases, and 7 bases lay in between. Germline V gene sequence: CDR1 SEHNR, CDR2 FQNEAQ (reference sequence). CDR3 size: 14 residues. CDR3 in DNA: TGTGCCAGCAGCTTAGCTACGGGGAACTATGGCTACACCTTC. Its translation is CASSLATGNYGYTF.

This clonotype was detected ten times or more. The chain links TRBV6-4 to TRBJ2-1; a possible D gene is TRBD1 (5 bases). Per the germline V gene, CDR1 is MRHNA and CDR2 is SNTAGT. The length of the CDR3 is 13 residues. Trimming took off 0 bases at V and 5 bases at J, with 5 bases between the two ends. The CDR3 loop is CASSDSDNNEQFF. The CDR3 nucleotides read TGTGCCAGCAGTGACTCGGACAACAATGAGCAGTTCTTC.

This sequence joins TRBV6-1 and TRBJ2-1; D is possibly TRBD1 (6 bases). CDR3 length equals 13 residues. The germline V gene has CDR1 MNHNS and CDR2 SASEGT. Deletions cut 10 bases from V and 1 base from J, with 11 bases between. The CDR3 reads CATTGSSYNEQFF. The DNA for the CDR3 is TGTGCCACCACAGGGAGTTCCTACAATGAGCAGTTCTTC.

This clonotype turned up a few times. The chain uses TRBV29-1 and TRBJ2-7, with D unresolved. The CDR3 loop spans 13 amino acids. Trimming took 0 bases from V and 4 from J, leaving 10 bases between them. The germline V gene has CDR1 SQVTM and CDR2 ANQGSEA. The CDR3 nucleotides are TGCAGCGTTGAAGACCGGGTCAGGTACGAGCAGTACTTC. This translates into CSVEDRVRYEQYF.

The V and J genes are TRBV11-1 and TRBJ2-3, with 9 bases identical to TRBD2. The CDR3 is 18 residues long. Germline CDR1 reads SGHAT; CDR2 reads FQDESV (reference sequence). V lost 5 bases to trimming and J lost 0 bases; unmatched junction nucleotides: 12. The CDR3: CASSTRSLAGWSTDTQYF. The CDR3 DNA follows: TGTGCCAGCAGCACGCGTTCGCTAGCGGGGTGGAGCACAGATACGCAGTATTTT. Variable domain in full (rest from reference TRBV11-1 and TRBJ2-3): EAEVAQSPRYKITEKSQAVAFWCDPISGHATLYWYRQILGQGPELLVQFQDESVVDDSQLPKDRFSAERLKGVDSTLKIQPAELGDSAMYLCASSTRSLAGWSTDTQYFGPGTRLTVL.